Included here is one T cell receptor beta chain sequence, with context. This receptor's antigen is unknown. Per-base quality was not reported, and no clone a single base away is much larger than it. Between the V and J ends, shortened by 2 bases and 0 bases respectively, the junction contains 9 bases. The cysteine opens and the phenylalanine closes a CDR3 of 15 amino acids. Only CDR3 DNA remains: 45 bases, in frame from the first base. Reading the germline V gene gives CDR1 SGHRS and CDR2 YFSETQ. The sample comes from a study of beta chain features in type 1 diabetes (dated by TCRdb to the late 2010s). With regard to the full study: Mean age, gender distribution, total cell number and subset yield did not differ between patients and healthy donors. A total of over 95,000,000 sorted cells were examined across all samples, and RNA yield correlated strongly with the number of cells per subset. The study compared TCRB repertoires of sorted circulating CD4+ T cell subsets between recently diagnosed type 1 diabetes patients and matched healthy donors. Regulatory and stem cell-like memory subsets were obtained from only 8 patients and about 8 healthy donors, while naive and central memory subsets were obtained from all 28 donors.

From each donor, a single peripheral blood sample of approximately 110 mL on average was drawn into heparinised tubes. A BD FACSAria II was used to sort naive, central memory, regulatory and stem cell-like memory CD4+ T cells with a panel that included CD45RO, CCR7, CD25, CD127, CD95 and CD27. Every sorted population had a purity above 95%. PBMCs were separated immediately by Lymphoprep density gradient centrifugation and were stained directly, without being cultured. So that batch effects would be minimized, each experiment stained and sorted samples in pairs, pairing one healthy donor with one patient. What the authors observed across the whole study: Patients with type 1 diabetes made fewer insertions and deleted more nucleotides at VDJ recombination sites, implying thymic rearrangement abnormalities. Because cDNA was sequenced instead of genomic DNA, highly expressing activated cells could be over-represented, though the groups showed no difference in activation or CD3 levels. The naive, central memory and regulatory TCRB repertoires appeared to resemble one another more closely among patients than among healthy donors. HLA sub-analyses involved small numbers of individuals, so any influence of HLA type on TCRB rearrangement remained unresolved. In all four CD4+ subsets, TCRB CDR3 length was moderately but significantly shorter in type 1 diabetes patients. PCR may preferentially amplify shorter templates, but because patient and control samples were amplified and corrected together, any resulting skew would affect both groups equally.

The entire amount of isolated RNA was reverse transcribed using the High Capacity cDNA Reverse Transcription Kit, so the sequenced TCRB transcripts were expressed ones. Naive, central memory and regulatory T cell samples underwent deep immunoSEQ sequencing, averaging around 3.9 million total reads per sample. After sorted cells were lysed in RLT buffer, RNA was extracted with DNase-treated RNeasy Micro or Mini kits, with the choice depending on cell number. Each cell subset was processed separately to prevent cross-contamination, with patient and healthy donor samples processed together. Using the immunoSEQ multiplex PCR, TCRB sequences were amplified from cDNA into 87-bp fragments spanning the CDR3 region. The amplicons were sequenced using the Illumina HiSeq platform. The published analysis was carried out like this. PCR bias was computationally corrected using synthetic template baselines, reads within Hamming distance 2 were collapsed, and singletons that could not be merged were discarded. Reads were aligned against IMGT so that V, D and J genes, CDR3 length and insertions or deletions at six rearrangement sites could be assigned. Clonotype counts were normalized to sorted cell number within each subset before computing true diversity and Gini coefficients with the tcR R package. The overlap coefficient, calculated on TCRB nucleotide sequences, was used to quantify repertoire sharing. Sourced from immuneACCESS, this table was stored by TCRdb with only in-frame sequences that have V and J called. A share of the clones is absent; for the studies checked, an unresolved V gene accounts for under half, and the remainder has no known explanation. That table supplies the V and J calls and clone size; D and trimming were determined from the DNA. For this sample there are fewer than 110,000 clones; 25% to 35% appear just once. In total, the top ten clones hold 0.5% to 0.6% of the sample.

Sequenced material: central memory CD4+ T cells from blood. The receptor was isolated from a woman under 30 with type 1 diabetes. The chain was built from TRBV5-1 and TRBJ1-3; no D gene can be assigned with confidence. The CDR3 is CASSFAGSSGNTIYF. In nucleotide form, the sequence is TGCGCCAGCAGCTTCGCGGGCAGCTCTGGAAACACCATATATTTT. Full variable domain (CDR3 extended with the reference TRBV5-1 and TRBJ1-3 proteins): KAGVTQTPRYLIKTRGQQVTLSCSPISGHRSVSWYQQTPGQGLQFLFEYFSETQRNKGNFPGRFSGRQFSNSRSEMNVSTLELGDSALYLCASSFAGSSGNTIYFGEGSWLTVV.